This T cell receptor beta chain was profiled in a study of blood T cell repertoires in COVID-19. Study context: From T cells, B-cell-depleted T cells, or PBMCs came the material, which was cDNA or gDNA.

Measured with immunoSEQ multiplex PCR; TCRdb has only the in-frame clones, and not every one. The sample contains roughly 260,000 clones, 80% to 90% of which appear only once. The ends were cut back, 2 bases at V and 0 bases at J, with 10 bases in the middle. Per germline, CDR1 SEHNR and CDR2 FQNEAQ (reference sequence). CDR3 length: 15 amino acids. The chain has TRBV7-9 and TRBJ1-2; D is undetermined. Sequenced material: peripheral blood. This receptor was obtained from a woman in her forties or fifties with acute or convalescent COVID-19. The CDR3 protein is CASSLNRDPNYGYTF. Written as DNA, the CDR3 is TGTGCCAGCAGCTTAAACAGAGACCCTAACTATGGCTACACCTTC.